Below, 21 T cell receptor beta chains from the same sample are listed, as sequenced in a study of PD-1 blockade in classical Hodgkin lymphoma (dated by TCRdb to the early 2020s). The time point label for this specimen denotes: cycle 2 day 1 (C2D1) of nivolumab. Every trial patient had relapsed following autologous stem cell transplantation, and prior brentuximab vedotin exposure was what differed among cohorts A, B and C. Library method: the immunoSEQ multiplex PCR assay. TCRdb mirrors the immuneACCESS table, restricted to in-frame sequences. Some clones are absent from its copies; in checked studies, under half trace to an unresolved V gene, and the reason for the others is unknown. The sample records approximately 160,000 clones, approximately 80% of which are singletons. Clones ranked in the top ten supply about 9.3% of the sample. The sequencing here drew on peripheral blood mononuclear cells (PBMCs), taken before the second cycle of nivolumab. The receptors stem from a human donor with classical Hodgkin lymphoma.

The chain combines TRBV2 with TRBJ1-1; 10 bases are shared with TRBD1. This CDR3 region has 14 residues. J gave up 5 bases and V 5 bases, and 5 bases lay outside the gene matches. CDR1 is SNHLY, CDR2 FYNNEI, per germline. This CDR3 reads CASSSGTGVTEAFF. The CDR3 DNA sequence: TGTGCCAGCAGTTCCGGGACAGGGGTGACTGAAGCTTTCTTT.

J is TRBJ2-1 and V is TRBV10-1, with TRBD2 matching over 7 bases. The trim removed 1 base at V and 4 bases at J, leaving 1 base unmatched. Germline V gene data show CDR1 as WNHNN and CDR2 as SYGVQD (reference sequence). The CDR3 runs to 14 residues. The DNA of the CDR3 is TGCGCCAGCAGTGAGTGGGGGGGGTACAATGAGCAGTTCTTC. It is translated as CASSEWGGYNEQFF.

A few counts support this clone. The chain is built from TRBV16 and TRBJ2-1; D is unclear. V was cut by 1 base and J by 5 bases, with 9 bases left in between. The CDR3 runs 14 residues. Per germline, CDR1 KGHSY and CDR2 FQNENV. CDR3 residues: CASSQFPENNEQFF. The CDR3 coding sequence is TGTGCCAGCAGCCAATTTCCGGAAAACAATGAGCAGTTCTTC. The whole variable domain, remainder taken from reference TRBV16 and TRBJ2-1, is GEEVAQTPKHLVRGEGQKAKLYCAPIKGHSYVFWYQQVLKNEFKFLISFQNENVFDETGMPKERFSAKCLPNSPCSLEIQATKLEDSAVYFCASSQFPENNEQFFGPGTRLTVL.

J is TRBJ2-3 and V is TRBV11-3, with a weak D call TRBD1 (5 bases). Germline V gene lookup returns CDR1 SGHNT and CDR2 YENEEA. The CDR3 is 19 residues long. The germline V and J ends were trimmed by 1 base and 3 bases, with 23 bases remaining between them. The CDR3 loop reads CASSLGNSREPLSTDTQYF. In nucleotides, the CDR3 is TGTGCCAGCAGCTTAGGGAACAGCAGGGAACCACTTTCGACAGATACGCAGTATTTT.

This clone has a handful of counts. This chain uses TRBV9 with TRBJ1-2; D possibly corresponds to TRBD1 (5 bases). Germline V gives CDR1 SGDLS, CDR2 YYNGEE. V shed 5 bases and J shed 2 bases, with 10 bases lying between them. This CDR3 has 13 amino acids. The CDR3 bases are TGTGCCAGCAGGAAGGGGCCAAACTATGGCTACACCTTC. Translating gives CASRKGPNYGYTF. Based on the CDR3 plus reference TRBV9 and TRBJ1-2, the full variable domain is DSGVTQTPKHLITATGQRVTLRCSPRSGDLSVYWYQQSLDQGLQFLIQYYNGEERAKGNILERFSAQQFPDLHSELNLSSLELGDSALYFCASRKGPNYGYTFGSGTRLTVV.

The chain employs TRBV7-9 and TRBJ1-5; 8 bases map to TRBD1. CDR1 SEHNR and CDR2 FQNEAQ come from the germline V gene (reference sequence). CDR3 length: 17 residues. The V and J ends lost 3 bases and 5 bases, in that order; junction bases with no gene match: 12. CDR3 bases: TGTGCCAGCAGCTTGGGGACAGGATTCCGGCTAGATCAGCCCCAGCATTTT. This sequence encodes CASSLGTGFRLDQPQHF.

V is TRBV7-6 and J is TRBJ1-6; D not resolved. CDR1 is SGHVS and CDR2 is FNYEAQ in the germline V gene. Trimming removed 4 bases from V and 0 bases from J, with 4 bases in between. CDR3 length: 14 amino acids. The CDR3 loop reads CASSSSSYNSPLHF. CDR3 nucleotides: TGTGCCAGCAGCTCAAGCTCCTATAATTCACCCCTCCACTTT. The whole variable domain, remainder taken from reference TRBV7-6 and TRBJ1-6, is GAGVSQSPRYKVTKRGQDVALRCDPISGHVSLYWYRQALGQGPEFLTYFNYEAQQDKSGLPNDRFSAERPEGSISTLTIQRTEQRDSAMYRCASSSSSYNSPLHFGNGTRLTVT.

The chain joins TRBV6-5 to TRBJ2-3; D not certain. The germline V gene has CDR1 MNHEY and CDR2 SVGAGI. Trimming cost V 5 bases and J 12 bases, with 15 bases left between them. The CDR3 length is 12 residues. CDR3 sequence: CASSAPRLRQYF. CDR3 nucleotide sequence: TGTGCCAGCAGTGCGCCGAGACTTAGACAGTATTTT.

The rearrangement joins TRBV6-5 to TRBJ2-1, with D perhaps TRBD1 (6 bases). The CDR3 sequence is 15 residues long. Germline loops: CDR1 MNHEY, CDR2 SVGAGI. Trimming removed 6 bases at V and 2 bases at J, with 14 bases between. The CDR3 DNA reads as TGTGCCAGCAGCCGCAGAGGGACACCCTACAATGAGCAGTTCTTC. Its protein is CASSRRGTPYNEQFF.

This chain links TRBV13 with TRBJ2-5; D might be TRBD1 or TRBD2, each matching 5 bases. Trimming removed 3 bases at V and 3 bases at J, with 5 bases between. Germline CDR1 PRHDT, CDR2 FYEKMQ (reference sequence). The CDR3 loop spans 12 amino acids. CDR3 nucleotide sequence: TGTGCCAGCAGCTTGGGGGAAGAGACCCAGTACTTC. It is translated as CASSLGEETQYF.

The gene calls are TRBV6-6 and TRBJ1-5; the match to TRBD1 covers 8 bases. With 6 bases clipped from V and 6 bases from J, the junction kept 7 bases outside the gene matches. Germline values: CDR1 MNHNY, CDR2 SVGAGI (reference sequence). This CDR3 has 14 residues. This CDR3 reads CASRMTGEVQPQHF. CDR3 in DNA: TGTGCCAGCAGAATGACAGGGGAGGTTCAGCCCCAGCATTTT.

V gene TRBV2 combines with J gene TRBJ2-3, with 7 bases fitting TRBD2. Germline assignment: CDR1 SNHLY and CDR2 FYNNEI. The ends lost 6 bases at V and 1 base at J; junction bases unmatched: 10. This CDR3 has 16 amino acids. CDR3 in DNA: TGTGCCAGCAGCTACCGTCTAGCGGCTCGCACAGATACGCAGTATTTT. The encoded protein is CASSYRLAARTDTQYF.

V and J are TRBV5-1 and TRBJ2-2, with TRBD1 as a possible D gene (6 bases). V dropped 4 bases and J dropped 7 bases, with 17 bases sitting between them. There are 15 residues in the CDR3. The germline gives CDR1 SGHRS, CDR2 YFSETQ. The CDR3 DNA sequence: TGCGCCAGCAGCCCTACAGGGCAGGCGAACGGGGAGCTGTTTTTT. Translated, it gives CASSPTGQANGELFF. The full variable domain, with the rest looked up from reference TRBV5-1 and TRBJ2-2, is KAGVTQTPRYLIKTRGQQVTLSCSPISGHRSVSWYQQTPGQGLQFLFEYFSETQRNKGNFPGRFSGRQFSNSRSEMNVSTLELGDSALYLCASSPTGQANGELFFGEGSRLTVL.

This chain links TRBV18 with TRBJ2-7; TRBD2 aligns across 7 bases. J gave up 6 bases and V 3 bases, and 5 bases lay outside the gene matches. This CDR3 contains 13 residues. CDR1 is KGHSH, CDR2 LQKENI, per germline. CDR3 in amino acids: CASSPAREGEQYF. CDR3 nucleotides: TGTGCCAGCTCACCCGCCAGGGAGGGCGAGCAGTACTTC.

The V and J genes are TRBV5-6 and TRBJ1-2, with D tentatively TRBD1 (5 bases). This CDR3 is 16 amino acids long. The ends were cut back, 0 bases at V and 5 bases at J, with 17 bases in the middle. Germline-derived CDR1 and CDR2 are SGHDT and YYEEEE. The CDR3 DNA reads TGTGCCAGCAGCTTGGTTGGGGGAACAACAAGTTATGGCTACACCTTC. Its protein product is CASSLVGGTTSYGYTF.

The genes are TRBV6-5 and TRBJ2-7, with TRBD1 matching 8 bases. CDR3 size: 14 residues. Germline CDR1 MNHEY, CDR2 SVGAGI. J was trimmed by 1 base and V by 10 bases; bases with no gene match: 9. In DNA, the CDR3 is TGTGCCATCATGGCGACAGGGGCTTCCTACGAGCAGTACTTC. Translated, it gives CAIMATGASYEQYF.

The chain couples TRBV19 to TRBJ1-4, with D perhaps TRBD1 (6 bases). Trimming took off 3 bases at V and 7 bases at J, with 24 bases between the two ends. This CDR3 has 18 residues. In germline, CDR1 is LNHDA, CDR2 SQIVND (reference sequence). Here the CDR3 reads CASSISGHPHLWVEKLFF. CDR3 nucleotides: TGTGCCAGTAGTATCTCGGGACACCCTCACTTGTGGGTTGAAAAACTGTTTTTT.

This chain joins TRBV9 and TRBJ2-1, with D maybe TRBD2 (6 bases). V shed 4 bases and J shed 0 bases, with 14 bases lying between them. CDR1 and CDR2 (germline): SGDLS, YYNGEE. The CDR3 covers 16 residues. CDR3 DNA: TGTGCCAGCAGCAGAACACGGGGGAGCTCCTACAATGAGCAGTTCTTC. This codes for CASSRTRGSSYNEQFF.

As concerns this clone: The junction differs from germline at one of its ends, possibly a read error. This chain links TRBV11-2 with TRBJ2-5; 12 bases are a match to TRBD2. Germline CDR1 is SGHAT and CDR2 is FQNNGV. The CDR3 length is 13 residues. In nucleotides, the CDR3 is TGTGCCAGCAGGCCAACTAGCGGGAGGAGGGTGCACTTC. Its translation is CASRPTSGRRVHF.

This chain joins TRBV18 and TRBJ1-1; D is uncertain. Trimming left V 0 bases short and J 0 bases short, with 8 bases between. The CDR3 is made up of 15 amino acids. CDR1 and CDR2 (germline): KGHSH, LQKENI. CDR3 amino acids: CASSPPKSLNTEAFF. DNA of the CDR3: TGTGCCAGCTCACCACCGAAGAGCTTGAACACTGAAGCTTTCTTT.

The chain has TRBV10-3 and TRBJ2-5; no clear D. The CDR3 covers 16 residues. Germline V gene lookup returns CDR1 ENHRY and CDR2 SYGVKD. V was trimmed by 6 bases and J by 0 bases, leaving 17 bases between them. CDR3 sequence (DNA): TGTGCCATCAGCGGCCAGAACAGCCCGTACCAAGAGACCCAGTACTTC. It is translated as CAISGQNSPYQETQYF.